A selection of T cell receptor beta chains follows, all from one sample in a study of shared clonotypes between healthy human individuals. Assay: immunoSEQ multiplex PCR; the TCRdb copy retains only in-frame clones and omits some. Here the sample spans roughly 2,300,000 clones, about 90% being singletons. Sequencing was done on a sample of naive CD4+ T cells from PBMCs. These receptors were taken from a man younger than 30 in good health. Some clones in this sample may be carry-over from other donors' samples. CDR3s include the opening cysteine and the closing phenylalanine or tryptophan. Fields, in order: D gene, clone size, V gene, J gene, CDR3 DNA, CDR3 protein. The D gene is left open where the match is weak. Some rows mark clone size as missing; the rest say once, few, many or name a class of expanded clone.

d_call: NA
clone_size: NA
v_call: TRBV28
j_call: TRBJ2-7
cdr3_nt: TGTGCCAGCAGTTTACGGGCCTACGAGCAGTACTTC
cdr3_aa: CASSLRAYEQYF

d_call: NA
clone_size: NA
v_call: TRBV28
j_call: TRBJ2-7
cdr3_nt: TGTGCCAGCAGTTTAGAAGCAGTCCTGAACTACGAGCAGTACTTC
cdr3_aa: CASSLEAVLNYEQYF

d_call: NA
clone_size: NA
v_call: TRBV5-5
j_call: TRBJ1-2
cdr3_nt: TGTGCCAGCAGCTCGGGACGGGGAGCTAACTATGGCTACACCTTC
cdr3_aa: CASSSGRGANYGYTF

d_call: NA
clone_size: NA
v_call: TRBV19
j_call: TRBJ2-7
cdr3_nt: TGTGCCAGTAGTATATCAGTTCTCTCCTACGAGCAGTACTTC
cdr3_aa: CASSISVLSYEQYF

d_call: TRBD2
clone_size: NA
v_call: TRBV4-2
j_call: TRBJ2-7
cdr3_nt: TGTGCCAGCAGCCCAATGACAGCGGGAGGGCCCTACGAGCAGTACTTC
cdr3_aa: CASSPMTAGGPYEQYF

d_call: NA
clone_size: NA
v_call: TRBV7-3
j_call: TRBJ2-2
cdr3_nt: TGTGCCAGCAGCTTACTCTCGACAGGCATGAACACCGGGGAGCTGTTTTTT
cdr3_aa: CASSLLSTGMNTGELFF

d_call: NA
clone_size: NA
v_call: TRBV5-5
j_call: TRBJ1-4
cdr3_nt: TGTGCCAGCAGCTTGGCGGGGGCCAAGGCTAAAAATGAAAAACTGTTTTTT
cdr3_aa: CASSLAGAKAKNEKLFF

d_call: NA
clone_size: NA
v_call: TRBV11-3
j_call: TRBJ1-1
cdr3_nt: TGTGCCAGCAGCTTAGGCGTGAACACTGAAGCTTTCTTT
cdr3_aa: CASSLGVNTEAFF

d_call: TRBD1
clone_size: NA
v_call: TRBV18
j_call: TRBJ2-7
cdr3_nt: TGTGCCAGCTCACCGGTGGGACAGCATACCTACGAGCAGTACTTC
cdr3_aa: CASSPVGQHTYEQYF

d_call: NA
clone_size: NA
v_call: TRBV6-1
j_call: TRBJ1-1
cdr3_nt: TGTGCCAGCAGTGAAGGGACAACCATGAACACTGAAGCTTTCTTT
cdr3_aa: CASSEGTTMNTEAFF

d_call: NA
clone_size: NA
v_call: TRBV7-2
j_call: TRBJ2-3
cdr3_nt: TGTGCCAGCAGCTTAGCTAGCGGCCGCACAGATACGCAGTATTTT
cdr3_aa: CASSLASGRTDTQYF

d_call: NA
clone_size: NA
v_call: TRBV30
j_call: TRBJ1-5
cdr3_nt: TGTGCCTGGAGTGTACGGCTTAATCAGCCCCAGCATTTT
cdr3_aa: CAWSVRLNQPQHF

d_call: TRBD1
clone_size: NA
v_call: TRBV28
j_call: TRBJ1-1
cdr3_nt: TGTGCCAGCAGCTTTTGGAGGGGGCAAGGTCCTGAAGCTTTCTTT
cdr3_aa: CASSFWRGQGPEAFF

d_call: NA
clone_size: once
v_call: TRBV9
j_call: TRBJ2-7
cdr3_nt: TGTGCCAGCAGCTCGGACAGCCCCAAGGGGGAGCAGTACTTC
cdr3_aa: CASSSDSPKGEQYF

d_call: NA
clone_size: NA
v_call: TRBV7-3
j_call: TRBJ2-3
cdr3_nt: TGTGCCAGCAGCCTCACGGGGATGATAGATACGCAGTATTTT
cdr3_aa: CASSLTGMIDTQYF

d_call: NA
clone_size: NA
v_call: TRBV4-3
j_call: TRBJ1-2
cdr3_nt: TGCGCCAGCAGCCAAATAATTGGGTCGAATGGCTACACCTTC
cdr3_aa: CASSQIIGSNGYTF

d_call: TRBD2
clone_size: NA
v_call: TRBV27
j_call: TRBJ2-5
cdr3_nt: TGTGCCACTCGGCCGGGGACTAGCGGGTCCGGGACCCAGTACTTC
cdr3_aa: CATRPGTSGSGTQYF